The clone carrying this TCR beta chain was observed many times. This library used roughly 430 ng RNA and molecular barcoded adaptors spanning alpha/delta and beta/gamma chains. From the reads, TCRdb called clonotypes with MiXCR, one entry per CDR3 protein. This table holds about 27,000 distinct CDR3 sequences, about an eighth found once. This record comes from a study of read filtering for tumor transcriptome and immune sequencing. Overall study: Per sample, TCR-region reads ranged about 4 to 11 million by IR-seq, roughly 75 to 1,400 by RNA-seq.

The CDR3 covers 14 residues. CDR1 and CDR2 from the germline V gene are LGHDT and YNNKEL (reference sequence). The V end was cut by 1 base, the J end by 6 bases, with 12 bases between. Sequenced: a population of CD138-negative cells sorted from bone marrow. The chain couples TRBV3-1 to TRBJ1-1; D not resolved. The clonotype originates from a donor aged 40 or older with multiple myeloma. The CDR3 region has the DNA TGTGCCAGCAGCCAAGCCGAGGCGACGGCTGAAGCTTTCTTT. Its translation: CASSQAEATAEAFF.